The 3 T cell receptor beta chains below come from one sample, sequenced in a study of blood T cell repertoires in COVID-19. Generated by immunoSEQ multiplex PCR, the TCRdb table keeps only in-frame clones and is missing some. The table lists about 210,000 clones, 70% to 90% of them singletons. The sequencing sample was made of PBMCs or T cells enriched from blood (not recorded which). These receptors all come from a man aged 35 to 55 who had recovered from COVID-19.

The chain couples TRBV3-1 (or the pseudogene TRBV3-2) to TRBJ2-7; D is perhaps TRBD2 (6 bases). Germline V gene sequence: CDR1 LGHDT, CDR2 YNNKEL (reference sequence). The ends were cut back, 1 base at V and 4 bases at J, with 8 bases in the middle. CDR3 length: 13 residues. CDR3 nucleotides: TGTGCCAGCAGCCAAGTGGAGGGGTACGAGCAGTACTTC. It yields the protein CASSQVEGYEQYF.

The V gene is TRBV7-9, the J gene TRBJ2-6; D might be TRBD1 (6 bases). V was shortened by 2 bases and J by 2 bases, with 10 bases between the two germline ends. Germline lookup yields CDR1 SEHNR and CDR2 FQNEAQ (reference sequence). This CDR3 is built from 16 residues. CDR3 amino acids: CASSLTGSAGANVLTF. CDR3 DNA: TGTGCCAGCAGCTTAACAGGGTCAGCTGGGGCCAACGTCCTGACTTTC.

V usage is TRBV18 and J usage is TRBJ2-1; D is possibly TRBD2 (5 bases). Deletions cut 10 bases from V and 1 base from J, with 11 bases between. The CDR3 sequence is 13 residues long. CDR1 and CDR2 (germline): KGHSH, LQKENI. This CDR3 reads CATTGVSYNEQFF. The CDR3, as DNA: TGTGCCACCACCGGGGTTTCCTACAATGAGCAGTTCTTC. Supplemented by reference TRBV18 and TRBJ2-1, the full variable domain reads NAGVMQNPRHLVRRRGQEARLRCSPMKGHSHVYWYRQLPEEGLKFMVYLQKENIIDESGMPKERFSAEFPKEGPSILRIQQVVRGDSAAYFCATTGVSYNEQFFGPGTRLTVL.